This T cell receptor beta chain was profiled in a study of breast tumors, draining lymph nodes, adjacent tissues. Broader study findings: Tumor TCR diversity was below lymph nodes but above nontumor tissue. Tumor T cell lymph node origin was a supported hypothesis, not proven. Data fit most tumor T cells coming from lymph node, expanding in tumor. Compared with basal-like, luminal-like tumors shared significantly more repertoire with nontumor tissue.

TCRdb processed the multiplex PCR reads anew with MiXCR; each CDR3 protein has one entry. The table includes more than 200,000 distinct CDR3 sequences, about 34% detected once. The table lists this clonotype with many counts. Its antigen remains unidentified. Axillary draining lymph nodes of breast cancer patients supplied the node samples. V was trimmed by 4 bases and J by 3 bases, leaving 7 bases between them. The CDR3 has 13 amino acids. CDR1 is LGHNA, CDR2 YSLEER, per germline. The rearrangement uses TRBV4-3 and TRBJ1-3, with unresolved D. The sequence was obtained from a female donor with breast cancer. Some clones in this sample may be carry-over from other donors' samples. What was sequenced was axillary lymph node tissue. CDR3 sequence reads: CASSPQHGNTIYF. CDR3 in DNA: TGCGCCAGCAGCCCGCAACATGGAAACACCATATATTTT.